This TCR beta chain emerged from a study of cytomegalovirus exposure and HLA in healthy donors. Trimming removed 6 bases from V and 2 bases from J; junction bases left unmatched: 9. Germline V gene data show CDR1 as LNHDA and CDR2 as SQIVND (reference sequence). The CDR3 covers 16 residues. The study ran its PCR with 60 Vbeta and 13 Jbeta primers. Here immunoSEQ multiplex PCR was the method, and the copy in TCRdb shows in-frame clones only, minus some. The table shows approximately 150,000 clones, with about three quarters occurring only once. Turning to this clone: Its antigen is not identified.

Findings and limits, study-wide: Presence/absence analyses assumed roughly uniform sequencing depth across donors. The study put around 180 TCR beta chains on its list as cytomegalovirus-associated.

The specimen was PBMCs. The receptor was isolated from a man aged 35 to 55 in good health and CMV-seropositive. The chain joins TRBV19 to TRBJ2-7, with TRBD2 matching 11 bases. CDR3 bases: TGTGCCAGTAGGGACAGGGAGACTAGCGGGACCTACGAGCAGTACTTC. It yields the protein CASRDRETSGTYEQYF.